This T cell receptor (beta chain) was sequenced during a study of cytomegalovirus exposure and HLA in healthy donors. This clone has more than one count but fewer than ten. Antigen: not known. Germline V CDR1 and CDR2: SGHDT, YYEEEE. Trimming cost V 4 bases and J 14 bases, with 19 bases left between them. The CDR3 covers 14 residues. The primer mix had 60 Vbeta and 13 Jbeta primers. Here immunoSEQ multiplex PCR was the method, and the copy in TCRdb shows in-frame clones only, minus some. Of 130,000 to 150,000 clones listed, about 80% are singletons. Study conclusions and caveats: TCR sequences were mostly rare, though some public TCRs occurred in many donors. Presence/absence analyses rested on an assumption that sequencing depth was roughly uniform across donors.

The V and J genes are TRBV5-6 and TRBJ1-6; TRBD1 might be the D (5 bases). The sample taken for sequencing was PBMCs. This sequence originates from a man aged 40-50 years in good health and CMV-seropositive. CDR3: CASSPGTGGWTLHF. The DNA of the CDR3 is TGTGCCAGCAGCCCTGGGACGGGAGGATGGACCCTCCACTTT.